Listed here is a single TCR beta chain. The data originate from a study of monozygotic twins with inflammatory bowel disease. TCRdb reprocessed the 5' RACE reads, with one entry per CDR3 protein and no DNA. This sample's table reports fewer than 550,000 distinct CDR3 sequences. The germline V gene encodes CDR1 ENHRY and CDR2 SYGVKD. The length of the CDR3 is 12 residues. The clonotype comes from a human donor with ulcerative colitis or Crohn's disease, or a healthy co-twin of an affected twin (not recorded which). The V call is TRBV10-3, the J call TRBJ2-5; TCRdb gives TRBD1 as the D gene, but with no DNA this cannot be confirmed. The source material was blood. CDR3 amino acids: CAISEPPGTQYF.